Presented here are 6 T cell receptor beta chains from one specimen sequenced in a study of response to subunit inactivated influenza vaccine (dated by TCRdb to the late 2010s). Library method: RT-PCR. Data came from an Illumina HiSeq 2500. Using fastp trimming at Q25 and MiXCR clonotype assembly, TCRdb reanalyzed the public sequencing data and kept in-frame beta chains. Identical CDR3 protein sequences are pooled into one entry, listed with their most common genes and DNA. The sample has about 570,000 distinct CDR3 sequences on record, about 11% of them singletons. Roughly 9.6% of the sample lies in the top ten. Separately, the same data were catalogued under a study of T cells expressing NK-cell markers. The second investigation adds: TCR beta cDNA libraries were prepared using 5'RACE template switching, which introduced a universal primer site and unique molecular identifiers.

The specimen was PBMCs from blood, collected on the day of vaccination. The receptors stem from a man in his forties or fifties who received an inactivated influenza vaccine. Donor details come from another sample of the same person, matched by shared clones.

The table lists this clonotype with a few counts. The chain has TRBV5-1 and TRBJ2-2; D uncertain. Germline assignment: CDR1 SGHRS and CDR2 YFSETQ. V dropped 3 bases and J dropped 7 bases, with 10 bases sitting between them. This CDR3 is 13 amino acids long. The CDR3 region is CASSSGEIGELFF. The CDR3 nucleotides are TGCGCCAGCAGCTCCGGCGAAATCGGGGAGCTGTTTTTT. Full variable domain (outside the CDR3, taken from reference TRBV5-1 and TRBJ2-2): KAGVTQTPRYLIKTRGQQVTLSCSPISGHRSVSWYQQTPGQGLQFLFEYFSETQRNKGNFPGRFSGRQFSNSRSEMNVSTLELGDSALYLCASSSGEIGELFFGEGSRLTVL.

The chain is built from TRBV10-1 and TRBJ2-1; 9 bases are shared with TRBD1. The CDR3 extends over 13 amino acids. Germline values: CDR1 WNHNN, CDR2 SYGVQD (reference sequence). Losses at the gene ends were 9 bases for V and 8 bases for J; bases not matched to a gene: 8. The CDR3 region has the DNA TGCGCCAGGGGGACAGGGCCCGGGGATGAGCAGTTCTTC. Its protein product is CARGTGPGDEQFF.

The chain is built from TRBV5-1 and TRBJ2-7; D remains ambiguous. The CDR3 is made up of 13 amino acids. Germline V gives CDR1 SGHRS, CDR2 YFSETQ. Trimming stripped 0 bases from V and 6 bases from J, with 10 bases between. The CDR3 here is CASSLGQYSEQYF. CDR3 DNA sequence: TGCGCCAGCAGCTTGGGTCAGTACAGCGAGCAGTACTTC.

This clonotype was seen a few times. The chain recombines TRBV10-3 with TRBJ2-5; tentatively, D is TRBD2 (6 bases). CDR1 and CDR2 from the germline V gene are ENHRY and SYGVKD. V was clipped by 3 bases and J by 9 bases, with 20 bases between them. The CDR3 spans 15 residues. The CDR3 DNA is TGTGCCATCAGTGACTGGCGGGATCGGAGTGAGGCCCAGTACTTC. It codes for CAISDWRDRSEAQYF.

There are many counts of this clonotype. V is TRBV11-2 and J is TRBJ2-7; 9 bases match TRBD1. This CDR3 is 16 amino acids long. Germline loops: CDR1 SGHAT, CDR2 FQNNGV. With V trimmed by 1 base and J by 2 bases, 6 bases remained unmatched. The CDR3 is CASSLGPGQGTYEQYF. The CDR3 coding sequence is TGTGCCAGCAGCTTAGGCCCTGGACAGGGGACCTACGAGCAGTACTTC. Filled out from reference TRBV11-2 and TRBJ2-7, the complete variable domain reads EAGVAQSPRYKIIEKRQSVAFWCNPISGHATLYWYQQILGQGPKLLIQFQNNGVVDDSQLPKDRFSAERLKGVDSTLKIQPAKLEDSAVYLCASSLGPGQGTYEQYFGPGTRLTVT.

As DNA, the CDR3 is TGTGCCAGCAGCCCGGGACCCGGGGATGGCTACGAGCAGTACTTC. This gives the protein CASSPGPGDGYEQYF. The chain carries TRBV7-2 and TRBJ2-7, with D tentatively TRBD1 or TRBD2 (5 bases each). The CDR3 is made up of 15 amino acids. Between the trimmed V and J ends, which lost 5 bases and 3 bases, there was a span of 17 bases. Germline CDR1 is SGHTA and CDR2 is FQGNSA. Drawing the rest from reference TRBV7-2 and TRBJ2-7, the complete variable domain is GAGVSQSPSNKVTEKGKDVELRCDPISGHTALYWYRQSLGQGLEFLIYFQGNSAPDKSGLPSDRFSAERTGGSVSTLTIQRTQQEDSAVYLCASSPGPGDGYEQYFGPGTRLTVT.